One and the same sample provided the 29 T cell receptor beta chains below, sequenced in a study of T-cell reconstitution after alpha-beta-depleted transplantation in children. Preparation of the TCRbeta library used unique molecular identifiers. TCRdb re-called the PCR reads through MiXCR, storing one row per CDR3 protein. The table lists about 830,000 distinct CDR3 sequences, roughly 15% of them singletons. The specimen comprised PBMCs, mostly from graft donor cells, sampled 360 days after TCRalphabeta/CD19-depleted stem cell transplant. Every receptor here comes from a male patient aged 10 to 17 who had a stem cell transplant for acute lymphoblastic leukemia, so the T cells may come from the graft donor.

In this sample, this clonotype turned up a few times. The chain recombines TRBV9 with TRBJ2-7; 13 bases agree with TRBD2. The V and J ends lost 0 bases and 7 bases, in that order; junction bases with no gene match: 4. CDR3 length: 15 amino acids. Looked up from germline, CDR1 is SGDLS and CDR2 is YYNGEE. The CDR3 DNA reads TGTGCCAGCAGCGTAGGGACTAGCGGGAGTATGGAGCAGTACTTC. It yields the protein CASSVGTSGSMEQYF.

CDR3 region: CASSSQDTNTGELFF. CDR3 bases: TGTGCCAGCAGTTCCCAGGATACGAACACCGGGGAGCTGTTTTTT. J is TRBJ2-2 and V is TRBV27; D uncertain. Deletions cut 4 bases from V and 0 bases from J, with 9 bases between. The CDR3 covers 15 residues. The V gene's germline CDR1 is MNHEY and CDR2 SMNVEV (reference sequence).

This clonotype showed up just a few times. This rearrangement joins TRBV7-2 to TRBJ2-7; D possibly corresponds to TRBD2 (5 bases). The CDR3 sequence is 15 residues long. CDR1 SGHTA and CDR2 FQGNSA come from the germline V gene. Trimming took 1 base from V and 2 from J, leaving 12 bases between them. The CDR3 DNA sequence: TGTGCCAGCAGCTTAGAGGGAGTTCTGGCCTACGAGCAGTACTTC. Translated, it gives CASSLEGVLAYEQYF.

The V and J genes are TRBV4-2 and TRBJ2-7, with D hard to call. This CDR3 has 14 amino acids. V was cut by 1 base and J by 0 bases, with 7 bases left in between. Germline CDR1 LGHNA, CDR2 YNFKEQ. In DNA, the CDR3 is TGTGCCAGCAGCCAAGTCGAGCTCTCCTACGAGCAGTACTTC. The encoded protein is CASSQVELSYEQYF.

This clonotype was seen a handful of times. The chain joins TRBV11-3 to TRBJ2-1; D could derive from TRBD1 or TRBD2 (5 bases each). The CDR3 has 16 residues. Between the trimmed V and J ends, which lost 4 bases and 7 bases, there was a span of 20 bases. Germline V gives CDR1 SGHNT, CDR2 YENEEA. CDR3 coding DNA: TGTGCCAGCAGCTCGAAGACGGGACCCCTAGGGAATGAGCAGTTCTTC. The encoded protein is CASSSKTGPLGNEQFF.

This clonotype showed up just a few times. Here the CDR3 DNA reads TGCGCCAGCAGCCAAGATAGGGGACAGGGGTTCTATGGCTACACCTTC. Residues: CASSQDRGQGFYGYTF. The rearrangement joins TRBV4-1 to TRBJ1-2, with 10 bases lining up with TRBD1. V lost 0 bases to trimming and J lost 4 bases; unmatched junction nucleotides: 5. The CDR3 is 16 residues long. Per the germline V gene, CDR1 is MGHRA and CDR2 is YSYEKL.

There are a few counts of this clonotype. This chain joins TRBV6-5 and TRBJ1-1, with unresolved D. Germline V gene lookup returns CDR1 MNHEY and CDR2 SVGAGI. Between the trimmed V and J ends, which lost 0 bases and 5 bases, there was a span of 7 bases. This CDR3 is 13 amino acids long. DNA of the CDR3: TGTGCCAGCAGTTACTCGATGTATACTGAAGCTTTCTTT. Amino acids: CASSYSMYTEAFF.

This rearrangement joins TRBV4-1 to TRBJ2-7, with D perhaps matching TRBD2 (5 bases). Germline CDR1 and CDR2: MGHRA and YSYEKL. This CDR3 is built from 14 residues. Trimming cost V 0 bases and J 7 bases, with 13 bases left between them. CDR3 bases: TGCGCCAGCAGCCAAGAGGACCGCTGGGAGGAGCAGTACTTC. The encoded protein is CASSQEDRWEEQYF.

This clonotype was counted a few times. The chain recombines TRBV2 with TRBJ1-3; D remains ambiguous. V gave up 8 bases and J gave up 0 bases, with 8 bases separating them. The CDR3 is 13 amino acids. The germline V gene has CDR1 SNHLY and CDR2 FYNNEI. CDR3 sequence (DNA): TGTGCCAGCGAGTACCTCTCTGGAAACACCATATATTTT. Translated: CASEYLSGNTIYF.

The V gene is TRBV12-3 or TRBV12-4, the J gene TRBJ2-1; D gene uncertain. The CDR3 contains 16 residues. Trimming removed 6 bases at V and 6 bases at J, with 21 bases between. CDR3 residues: CASRHPTALKPNEQFF. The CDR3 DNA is TGTGCCAGCAGGCACCCCACAGCTCTGAAACCCAATGAGCAGTTCTTC.

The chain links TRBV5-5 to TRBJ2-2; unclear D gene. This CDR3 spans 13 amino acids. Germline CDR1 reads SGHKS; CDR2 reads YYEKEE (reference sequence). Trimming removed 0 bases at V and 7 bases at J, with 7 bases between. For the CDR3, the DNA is TGTGCCAGCAGCTTGGAGAGCCTCGGGGAGCTGTTTTTT. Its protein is CASSLESLGELFF.

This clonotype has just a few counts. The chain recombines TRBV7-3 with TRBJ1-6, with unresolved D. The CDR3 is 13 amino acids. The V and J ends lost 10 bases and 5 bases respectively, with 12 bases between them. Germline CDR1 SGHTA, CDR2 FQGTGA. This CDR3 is CATATTHNSPLHF. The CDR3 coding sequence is TGTGCCACCGCTACAACGCATAATTCACCCCTCCACTTT.

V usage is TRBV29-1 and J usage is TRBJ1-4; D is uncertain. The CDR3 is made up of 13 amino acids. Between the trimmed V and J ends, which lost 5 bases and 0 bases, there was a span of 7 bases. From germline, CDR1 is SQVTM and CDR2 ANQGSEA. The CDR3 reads CSVLGATNEKLFF. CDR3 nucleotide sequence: TGCAGCGTTCTCGGGGCAACTAATGAAAAACTGTTTTTT.

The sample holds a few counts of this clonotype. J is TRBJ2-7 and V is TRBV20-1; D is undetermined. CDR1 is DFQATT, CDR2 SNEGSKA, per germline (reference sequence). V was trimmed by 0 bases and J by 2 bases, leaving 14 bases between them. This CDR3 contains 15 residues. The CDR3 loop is CSARDTPRAAYEQYF. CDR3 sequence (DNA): TGCAGTGCTAGAGATACGCCCCGGGCAGCCTACGAGCAGTACTTC.

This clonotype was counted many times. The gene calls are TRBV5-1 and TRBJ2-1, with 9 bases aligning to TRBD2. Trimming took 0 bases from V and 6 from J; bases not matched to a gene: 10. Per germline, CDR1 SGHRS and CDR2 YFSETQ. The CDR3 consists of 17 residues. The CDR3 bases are TGCGCCAGCAGCTTGGCCAGCGGCGGGAGGGTGGGCAATGAGCAGTTCTTC. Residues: CASSLASGGRVGNEQFF.

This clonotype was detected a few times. The CDR3 DNA follows: TGCAGCGTTGAGGACAGGGATGAGACCCAGTACTTC. Its protein is CSVEDRDETQYF. The rearrangement links TRBV29-1 to TRBJ2-5; 8 bases line up with TRBD1. J was trimmed by 5 bases and V by 3 bases; bases with no gene match: 2. In germline, CDR1 is SQVTM, CDR2 ANQGSEA. The CDR3 spans 12 residues. The whole variable domain, filled in from reference TRBV29-1 and TRBJ2-5, reads SAVISQKPSRDICQRGTSLTIQCQVDSQVTMMFWYRQQPGQSLTLIATANQGSEATYESGFVIDKFPISRPNLTFSTLTVSNMSPEDSSIYLCSVEDRDETQYFGPGTRLLVL.

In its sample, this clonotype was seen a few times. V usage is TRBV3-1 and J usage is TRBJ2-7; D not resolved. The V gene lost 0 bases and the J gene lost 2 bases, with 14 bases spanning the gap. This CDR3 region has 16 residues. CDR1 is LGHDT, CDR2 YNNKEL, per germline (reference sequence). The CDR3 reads CASSQDGSVLAYEQYF. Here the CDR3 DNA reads TGTGCCAGCAGCCAAGATGGGTCAGTCCTAGCCTACGAGCAGTACTTC.

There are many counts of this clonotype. The CDR3 region is CASSLVPGGETQYF. CDR3 in DNA: TGTGCCAGCAGTTTAGTCCCGGGGGGAGAGACCCAGTACTTC. The chain recombines TRBV12-3 or TRBV12-4 with TRBJ2-5; 7 positions agree with TRBD2. The CDR3 covers 14 residues. V gave up 1 base and J gave up 4 bases; unmatched junction bases: 3.

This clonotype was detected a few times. CDR3 sequence (DNA): TGCAGCGTAAATGGACTAGCGGGATGGGGGGAGACCCAGTACTTC. Translated, it gives CSVNGLAGWGETQYF. The genes are TRBV29-1 and TRBJ2-5; 12 bases fit TRBD2. The CDR3 is made up of 15 amino acids. Per the germline V gene, CDR1 is SQVTM and CDR2 is ANQGSEA. The V segment lost 6 bases and the J segment 5 bases; nucleotides outside the gene matches: 10.

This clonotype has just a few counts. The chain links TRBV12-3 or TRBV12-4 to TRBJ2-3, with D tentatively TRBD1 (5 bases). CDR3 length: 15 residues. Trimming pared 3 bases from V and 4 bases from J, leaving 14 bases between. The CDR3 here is CASSLGLGLADTQYF. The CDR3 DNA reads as TGTGCCAGCAGTTTGGGGTTGGGGCTCGCAGATACGCAGTATTTT.

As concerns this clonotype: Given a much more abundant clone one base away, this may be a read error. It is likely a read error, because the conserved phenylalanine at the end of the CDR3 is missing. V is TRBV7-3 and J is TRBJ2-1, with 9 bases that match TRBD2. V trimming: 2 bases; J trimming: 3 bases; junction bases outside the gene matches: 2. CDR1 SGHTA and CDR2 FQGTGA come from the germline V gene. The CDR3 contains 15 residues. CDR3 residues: CASSLGSGGYNEQFS. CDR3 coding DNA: TGTGCCAGCAGCTTAGGTAGCGGGGGCTACAATGAGCAGTTCTCC.

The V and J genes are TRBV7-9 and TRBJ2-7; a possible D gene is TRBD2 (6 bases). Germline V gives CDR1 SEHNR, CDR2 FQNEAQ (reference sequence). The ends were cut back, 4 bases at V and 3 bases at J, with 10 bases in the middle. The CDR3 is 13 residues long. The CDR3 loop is CASSSVADYEQYF. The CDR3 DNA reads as TGTGCCAGCAGCTCTGTAGCGGACTACGAGCAGTACTTC. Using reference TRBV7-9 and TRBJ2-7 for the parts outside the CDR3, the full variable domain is DTGVSQNPRHKITKRGQNVTFRCDPISEHNRLYWYRQTLGQGPEFLTYFQNEAQLEKSRLLSDRFSAERPKGSFSTLEIQRTEQGDSAMYLCASSSVADYEQYFGPGTRLTVT.

CDR3 residues: CASSSQLNEQFF. The CDR3 nucleotides are TGTGCCAGCAGCTCCCAGTTGAATGAGCAGTTCTTC. V and J are TRBV7-9 and TRBJ2-1; D is unresolved. Looked up from germline, CDR1 is SEHNR and CDR2 is FQNEAQ (reference sequence). This CDR3 has 12 amino acids. Trimming took 4 bases from V and 7 from J, leaving 8 bases between them.

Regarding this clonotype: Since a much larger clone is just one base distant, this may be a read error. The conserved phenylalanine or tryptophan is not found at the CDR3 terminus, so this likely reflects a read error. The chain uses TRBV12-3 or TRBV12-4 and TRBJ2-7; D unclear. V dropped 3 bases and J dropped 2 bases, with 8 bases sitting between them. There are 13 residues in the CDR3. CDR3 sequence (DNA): TGTGCCAGCAGTTTTGGTGCAGCCTACGAGCAGTACTCC. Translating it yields CASSFGAAYEQYS.

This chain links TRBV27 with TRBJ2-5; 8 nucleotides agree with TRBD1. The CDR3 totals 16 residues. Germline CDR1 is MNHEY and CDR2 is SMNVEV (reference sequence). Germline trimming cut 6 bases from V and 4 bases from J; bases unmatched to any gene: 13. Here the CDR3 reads CASSIRASGGAETQYF. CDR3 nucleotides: TGTGCCAGCAGCATCCGCGCCTCAGGGGGCGCAGAGACCCAGTACTTC.

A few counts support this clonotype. The CDR3 here is CASSLDGVGGNTQYF. Written as DNA, the CDR3 is TGCGCCAGCAGCTTGGATGGGGTCGGAGGGAATACGCAGTATTTT. The chain combines TRBV5-1 with TRBJ2-3, with D possibly TRBD2 on 6 matching bases. The V gene's germline CDR1 is SGHRS and CDR2 YFSETQ. V was shortened by 0 bases and J by 7 bases, with 15 bases between the two germline ends. The CDR3 is 15 residues long. Supplemented by reference TRBV5-1 and TRBJ2-3, the full variable domain reads KAGVTQTPRYLIKTRGQQVTLSCSPISGHRSVSWYQQTPGQGLQFLFEYFSETQRNKGNFPGRFSGRQFSNSRSEMNVSTLELGDSALYLCASSLDGVGGNTQYFGPGTRLTVL.

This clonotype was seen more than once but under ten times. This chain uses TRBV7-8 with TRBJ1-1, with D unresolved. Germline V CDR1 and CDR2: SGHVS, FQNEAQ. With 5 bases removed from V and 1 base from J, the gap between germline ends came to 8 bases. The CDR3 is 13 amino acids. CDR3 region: CASSPLPNTEAFF. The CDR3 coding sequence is TGTGCCAGCAGCCCCCTCCCGAACACTGAAGCTTTCTTT.

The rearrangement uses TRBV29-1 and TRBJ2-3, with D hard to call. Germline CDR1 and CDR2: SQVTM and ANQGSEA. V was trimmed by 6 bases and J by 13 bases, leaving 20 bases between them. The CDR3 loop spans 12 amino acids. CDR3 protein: CSVLIADHEEYF. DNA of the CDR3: TGCAGCGTCCTGATCGCGGACCACGAGGAGTATTTT.

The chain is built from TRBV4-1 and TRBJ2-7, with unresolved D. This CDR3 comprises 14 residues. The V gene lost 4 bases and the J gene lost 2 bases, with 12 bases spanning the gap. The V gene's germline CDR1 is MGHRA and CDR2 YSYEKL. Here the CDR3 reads CASSPRRATYEQYF. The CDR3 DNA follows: TGCGCCAGCAGCCCCCGGCGCGCGACCTACGAGCAGTACTTC.